This T cell receptor (beta chain) came from a study of blood T cell repertoires in COVID-19. In the study overall: Sites in the United States, Italy and Spain provided acute and convalescent COVID-19 samples. T cells, B-cell-depleted T cells, or PBMCs provided the cDNA or gDNA that served as material.

CDR1 is MNHEY, CDR2 SVGEGT, per germline. This CDR3 is built from 15 residues. Trimming removed 4 bases from V and 3 bases from J, with 15 bases in between. As processed by the authors: For nucleated cells, counts were estimated from reference gene primer amplification. Data came from immunoSEQ multiplex PCR; TCRdb stores just in-frame clones and leaves some out. V, J and clone size reflect that table, while D and trimming were determined from the DNA. The sample has 95,000 to 150,000 clones; 86% are singletons. The sample taken for sequencing was peripheral blood. The V gene is TRBV6-2 or TRBV6-3, the J gene TRBJ2-5, with D perhaps matching TRBD1 (6 bases). The sequence was collected from a man between 35 and 55 years old with acute or convalescent COVID-19. The CDR3 DNA sequence: TGTGCCAGCAGTTCAGGGGTGAGCTCGAAAGAGACCCAGTACTTC. This sequence encodes CASSSGVSSKETQYF.